These 3 T cell receptor beta chains were sequenced from one sample in a study of CD8 T cells in ankylosing spondylitis. TCRdb reprocessed the 5' RACE reads with MiXCR, giving one entry per CDR3 protein. The sample contains some 270,000 distinct CDR3 sequences, approximately 30% of which appear only once. Sequencing used blood, either unsorted or a sorted T cell fraction (not recorded which). The receptors were sampled from a male donor with ankylosing spondylitis or in good health (not recorded which).

V and J are TRBV5-1 and TRBJ2-6; 7 bases agree with TRBD1. Germline lookup yields CDR1 SGHRS and CDR2 YFSETQ. J lost 2 bases, V lost 3 bases, and 2 bases had no gene match. This CDR3 region has 15 residues. CDR3 region: CASSSGTAGANVLTF. The CDR3 nucleotides read TGCGCCAGCAGCTCCGGGACAGCTGGGGCCAACGTCCTGACTTTC. Looking up the rest from reference TRBV5-1 and TRBJ2-6 gives the full variable domain: KAGVTQTPRYLIKTRGQQVTLSCSPISGHRSVSWYQQTPGQGLQFLFEYFSETQRNKGNFPGRFSGRQFSNSRSEMNVSTLELGDSALYLCASSSGTAGANVLTFGAGSRLTVL.

This clonotype was seen only once. The CDR3 DNA reads TGTGCCACCAGCAGAGGTGGGACTAGCGGGGGTGATGAGCAGTTCTTC. It yields the protein CATSRGGTSGGDEQFF. The chain combines TRBV15 with TRBJ2-1, with 14 bases fitting TRBD2. This CDR3 region has 16 residues. The germline V gene has CDR1 LNHNV and CDR2 YYDKDF (reference sequence). The V and J ends lost 1 base and 8 bases, in that order; junction bases with no gene match: 4.

This clonotype came up a few times. This chain connects TRBV5-5 to TRBJ2-1; no definite D call. The germline V gene encodes CDR1 SGHKS and CDR2 YYEKEE (reference sequence). Trimming removed 4 bases at V and 0 bases at J, with 8 bases between. This CDR3 is built from 14 residues. The chain's CDR3 is CASSALSSYNEQFF. The CDR3 bases are TGTGCCAGCAGCGCGCTAAGCTCCTACAATGAGCAGTTCTTC.